This TCR beta chain is from a study of response to subunit inactivated influenza vaccine. Findings of the study overall: The study's authors posited that every seasonal influenza vaccination enlists few new T cells.

Worth noting for this clonotype: What it binds is not known.

TCRdb redid the calling of the RT-PCR reads with MiXCR, one entry per CDR3 protein. The repertoire has some 640,000 distinct CDR3 sequences, 14% of them found once; the top ten carry 6% to 7%. CDR1 and CDR2 from the germline V gene are LGHNA and YNFKEQ. With 3 bases removed from V and 4 bases from J, the gap between germline ends came to 21 bases. This CDR3 spans 18 amino acids. The rearrangement joins TRBV4-2 to TRBJ2-2; D is possibly TRBD2 (7 bases). The clonotype comes from a middle-aged man who received an inactivated influenza vaccine. The material was PBMCs from blood, obtained less than 15 days before vaccination. The CDR3 loop reads CASSQSLGGGEGTGELFF. The CDR3 DNA reads TGTGCCAGCAGCCAGAGCCTAGGGGGAGGGGAGGGCACCGGGGAGCTGTTTTTT.